This TCR beta chain was observed in a study of response to subunit inactivated influenza vaccine. Study-wide results and limits: Each seasonal flu vaccination may recruit only limited new T cells, authors suggested.

Trimming pared 5 bases from V and 10 bases from J, leaving 12 bases between. Germline-derived CDR1 and CDR2 are SGHAT and FQNNGV. The CDR3 is 12 amino acids. A single record per CDR3 protein comes from TCRdb applying MiXCR to the RT-PCR reads. The sample has roughly 500,000 distinct CDR3 sequences, about 15% seen once. Of note for this clonotype: Its target is unknown.

This clonotype was obtained from a man between 50 and 75 years old who received an inactivated influenza vaccine. The sample here was CD4+ T cells sorted from PBMCs, taken around 25 months after vaccination. The chain combines TRBV11-2 with TRBJ2-1; no definite D call. The chain's CDR3 is CASSQNVGEQFF. In DNA form, the CDR3 reads TGTGCCAGCAGCCAAAACGTGGGGGAGCAGTTCTTC.